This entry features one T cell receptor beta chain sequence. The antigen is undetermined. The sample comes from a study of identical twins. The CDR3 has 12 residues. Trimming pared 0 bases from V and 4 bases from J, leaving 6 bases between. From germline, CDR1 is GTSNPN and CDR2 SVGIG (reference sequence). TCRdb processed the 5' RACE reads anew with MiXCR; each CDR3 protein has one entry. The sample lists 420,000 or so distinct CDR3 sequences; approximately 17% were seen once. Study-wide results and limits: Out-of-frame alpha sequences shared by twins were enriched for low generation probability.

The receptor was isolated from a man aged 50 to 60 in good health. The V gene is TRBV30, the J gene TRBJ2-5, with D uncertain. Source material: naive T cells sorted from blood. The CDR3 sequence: CAWSVNSETQYF. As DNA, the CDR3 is TGTGCCTGGAGTGTAAACTCAGAGACCCAGTACTTC.